This note documents a single T cell receptor beta chain sequence. Its antigen is currently unknown. The V and J ends lost 2 bases and 3 bases, in that order; junction bases with no gene match: 6. Germline assignment: CDR1 PRHDT and CDR2 FYEKMQ (reference sequence). This CDR3 has 16 residues. This sample is part of a study of graft-versus-host responses after intestinal transplantation. General study results and limits: Allograft graft-versus-host to host-versus-graft clonal ratios ran high in patients with graft-donor T cell macrochimerism.

Clones were sequenced by immunoSEQ multiplex PCR, and TCRdb holds only the in-frame ones, with some missing. The data contain over 90,000 clones, about 91% of them singletons. V gene TRBV13 combines with J gene TRBJ2-2, with TRBD1 identical over 7 bases. The sequencing here drew on unstimulated CD8+ T cells sorted from spleen or lymph node cells, taken before intestinal transplant. This TCR was recovered from a human donor who received an intestinal transplant. The CDR3 reads CASSLYPGTDTGELFF. The CDR3 nucleotides are TGTGCCAGCAGCTTATATCCCGGGACAGACACCGGGGAGCTGTTTTTT. The whole variable domain, remainder taken from reference TRBV13 and TRBJ2-2, is AAGVIQSPRHLIKEKRETATLKCYPIPRHDTVYWYQQGPGQDPQFLISFYEKMQSDKGSIPDRFSAQQFSDYHSELNMSSLELGDSALYFCASSLYPGTDTGELFFGEGSRLTVL.